This entry lists 7 T cell receptor beta chains sequenced from one sample in a study of blood T cell repertoires in COVID-19. Produced via immunoSEQ multiplex PCR; TCRdb's table is partial and in-frame only. The sample comprises approximately 270,000 clones, about 89% of which are singletons, and around 8.8% rests with the top ten. Material for sequencing was peripheral blood. These receptors were collected from a middle-aged man with active or convalescent COVID-19.

This clone has only one observation. This sample includes further DNA sequences coding for the same CDR3. V usage is TRBV7-9 and J usage is TRBJ1-1, with 7 bases lining up with TRBD1. The V segment lost 1 base and the J segment 1 base; nucleotides outside the gene matches: 0. CDR1 and CDR2 (germline): SEHNR, FQNEAQ (reference sequence). This CDR3 contains 14 residues. CDR3 residues: CASSLGQGNTEAFF. CDR3 DNA sequence: TGTGCCAGCAGCTTAGGACAGGGGAACACTGAAGCTTTCTTT.

CDR3 DNA: TGTGCCAGCAGCGCGCCGGGACAGGGGGATGAAAAACTGTTTTTT. Its protein is CASSAPGQGDEKLFF. The rearrangement uses TRBV9 and TRBJ1-4; TRBD1 agrees at 11 bases. Looked up from germline, CDR1 is SGDLS and CDR2 is YYNGEE. The V segment lost 3 bases and the J segment 6 bases; nucleotides outside the gene matches: 4. The CDR3 consists of 15 residues.

J is TRBJ1-3 and V is TRBV5-6; TRBD1 matches at 10 bases. Germline lookup yields CDR1 SGHDT and CDR2 YYEEEE. The CDR3 runs to 15 residues. Germline trimming cut 4 bases from V and 5 bases from J; bases unmatched to any gene: 6. In nucleotides, the CDR3 is TGTGCCAGCAGCCCCGGGACAGGGGTTAGAAACACCATATATTTT. This encodes CASSPGTGVRNTIYF.

V usage is TRBV11-2 and J usage is TRBJ2-7; 8 nucleotides align to TRBD2. The length of the CDR3 is 13 residues. With V trimmed by 8 bases and J by 3 bases, 6 bases remained unmatched. Germline CDR1 reads SGHAT; CDR2 reads FQNNGV. This chain's CDR3 is CASGPGLVYEQYF. The CDR3 DNA sequence: TGTGCCAGCGGCCCGGGACTAGTCTACGAGCAGTACTTC.

This clone came up once. The chain uses TRBV7-6 and TRBJ1-1; the D gene is possibly TRBD1 (5 bases). Germline CDR1 SGHVS, CDR2 FNYEAQ. The CDR3 has 15 amino acids. The germline V and J ends were trimmed by 5 bases and 0 bases, with 13 bases remaining between them. The CDR3 nucleotides read TGTGCCAGCAGCCCCGCGGGGGAAATGAACACTGAAGCTTTCTTT. This codes for CASSPAGEMNTEAFF.

The DNA for the CDR3 is TGTGCCAGCAGCTTCGGCGGGAAAGAGACCCAGTACTTC. Protein sequence: CASSFGGKETQYF. V gene TRBV11-3 combines with J gene TRBJ2-5; D perhaps matches TRBD2 (6 bases). From germline, CDR1 is SGHNT and CDR2 YENEEA. This CDR3 contains 13 residues. Trimming removed 3 bases from V and 3 bases from J, with 8 bases in between.

CDR3 DNA sequence: TGTGCCAGTACTCGTGGAGGGGGCACGAGGAATTCACCCCTCCACTTT. Encoded protein: CASTRGGGTRNSPLHF. This sequence joins TRBV19 and TRBJ1-6, with 7 positions matching TRBD1. Trimming cost V 7 bases and J 7 bases; bases outside gene matches: 13. The CDR3 extends over 16 amino acids. Germline CDR1 reads LNHDA; CDR2 reads SQIVND (reference sequence).